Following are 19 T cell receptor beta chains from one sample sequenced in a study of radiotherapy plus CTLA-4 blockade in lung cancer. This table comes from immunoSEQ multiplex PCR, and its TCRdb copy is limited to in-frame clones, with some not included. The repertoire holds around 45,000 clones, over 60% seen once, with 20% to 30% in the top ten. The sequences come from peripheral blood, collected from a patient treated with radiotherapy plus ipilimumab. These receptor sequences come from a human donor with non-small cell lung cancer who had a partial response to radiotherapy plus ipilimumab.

As DNA, the CDR3 is TGTGCTAGTGCCACGACTAGCGGGAGCTACGAGCAGTACTTC. As protein: CASATTSGSYEQYF. The chain uses TRBV12-5 and TRBJ2-7, with 12 bases matching TRBD2. V gave up 7 bases and J gave up 3 bases; unmatched junction bases: 4. CDR3 size: 14 residues. Germline loops: CDR1 LGHNT, CDR2 FRNRAP.

CDR3 in amino acids: CASSQFASPEWQYF. Written as DNA, the CDR3 is TGTGCCAGCTCACAATTCGCCTCACCCGAGTGGCAGTACTTC. This chain joins TRBV18 and TRBJ2-7; D unresolved. The CDR3 totals 14 residues. Germline values: CDR1 KGHSH, CDR2 LQKENI. Trimming stripped 4 bases from V and 9 bases from J, with 19 bases between.

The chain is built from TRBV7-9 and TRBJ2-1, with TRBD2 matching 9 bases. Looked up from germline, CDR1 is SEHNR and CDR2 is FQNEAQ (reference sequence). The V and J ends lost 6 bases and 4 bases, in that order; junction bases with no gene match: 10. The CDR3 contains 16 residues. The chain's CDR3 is CASRGSSGSEYNEQFF. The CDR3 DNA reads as TGTGCCAGCAGGGGTAGTAGCGGGAGTGAGTACAATGAGCAGTTCTTC.

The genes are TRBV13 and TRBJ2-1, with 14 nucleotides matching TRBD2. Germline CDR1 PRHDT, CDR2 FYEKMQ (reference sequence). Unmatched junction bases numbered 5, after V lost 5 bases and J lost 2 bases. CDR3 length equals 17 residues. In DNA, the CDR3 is TGTGCCAGCAGCGCCAGACTAGCGGGAGGGACCTACAATGAGCAGTTCTTC. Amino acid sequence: CASSARLAGGTYNEQFF.

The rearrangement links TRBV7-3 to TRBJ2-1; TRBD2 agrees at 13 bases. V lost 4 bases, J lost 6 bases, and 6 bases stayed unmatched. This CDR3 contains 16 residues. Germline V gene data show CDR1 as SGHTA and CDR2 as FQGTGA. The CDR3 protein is CASSSRLAGGINEQFF. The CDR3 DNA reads TGTGCCAGCAGCTCCCGACTAGCGGGGGGCATCAATGAGCAGTTCTTC.

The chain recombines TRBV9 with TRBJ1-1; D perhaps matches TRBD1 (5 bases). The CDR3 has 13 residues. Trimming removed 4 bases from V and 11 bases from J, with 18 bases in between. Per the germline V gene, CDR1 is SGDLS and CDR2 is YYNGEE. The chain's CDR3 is CASSPGHASRAFF. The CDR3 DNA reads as TGTGCCAGCAGCCCAGGACACGCAAGTAGGGCTTTCTTT.

This chain's CDR3 is CASSPPGGGNTIYF. In nucleotides, the CDR3 is TGCGCCAGCAGCCCCCCGGGGGGTGGAAACACCATATATTTT. The rearrangement joins TRBV5-1 to TRBJ1-3, with D perhaps TRBD1 (5 bases). The CDR3 runs to 14 residues. Trimming cost V 4 bases and J 3 bases, with 11 bases left between them. The germline V gene encodes CDR1 SGHRS and CDR2 YFSETQ.

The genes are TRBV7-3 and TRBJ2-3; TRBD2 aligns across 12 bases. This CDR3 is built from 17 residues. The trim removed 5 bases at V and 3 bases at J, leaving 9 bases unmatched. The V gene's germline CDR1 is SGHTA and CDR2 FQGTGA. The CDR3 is CASSPALAGGGTDTQYF. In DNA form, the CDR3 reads TGTGCCAGCAGCCCCGCCCTAGCGGGGGGGGGTACAGATACGCAGTATTTT.

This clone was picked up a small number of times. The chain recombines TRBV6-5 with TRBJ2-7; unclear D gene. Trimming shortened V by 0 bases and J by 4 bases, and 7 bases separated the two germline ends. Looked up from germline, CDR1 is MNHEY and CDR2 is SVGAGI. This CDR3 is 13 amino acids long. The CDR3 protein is CASSYSNRYEQYF. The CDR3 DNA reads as TGTGCCAGCAGTTACTCGAACAGATACGAGCAGTACTTC.

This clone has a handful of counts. The CDR3 is CASSKFTRLAGNTGELFF. DNA for the CDR3: TGTGCCAGCAGCAAGTTCACTCGACTAGCGGGGAACACCGGGGAGCTGTTTTTT. The rearrangement joins TRBV11-2 to TRBJ2-2, with 10 bases fitting TRBD2. This CDR3 region has 18 residues. The junction had 10 bases not matched to a gene; V was cut back by 5 bases and J by 1 base. The germline V gene encodes CDR1 SGHAT and CDR2 FQNNGV.

DNA for the CDR3: TGTGCCAGTAGTAAAACAGGGAGTAGGGCTGATGACACTGAAGCTTTCTTT. It encodes CASSKTGSRADDTEAFF. This sequence joins TRBV19 and TRBJ1-1, with a weak D call TRBD1 (6 bases). The V end lost 4 bases, the J end lost 3 bases, and 21 bases lay between the germline ends. The CDR3 totals 17 residues. Germline assignment: CDR1 LNHDA and CDR2 SQIVND (reference sequence).

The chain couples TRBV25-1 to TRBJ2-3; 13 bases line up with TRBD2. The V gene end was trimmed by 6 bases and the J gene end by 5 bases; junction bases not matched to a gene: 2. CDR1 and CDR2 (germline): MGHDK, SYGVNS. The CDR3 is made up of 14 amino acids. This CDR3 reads CASRRTSGGDTQYF. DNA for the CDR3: TGTGCCAGCAGGAGGACTAGCGGGGGAGATACGCAGTATTTT.

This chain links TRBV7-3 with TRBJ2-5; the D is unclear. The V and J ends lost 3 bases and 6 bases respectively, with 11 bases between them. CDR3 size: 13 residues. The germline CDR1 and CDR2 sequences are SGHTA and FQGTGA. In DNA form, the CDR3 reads TGTGCCAGCAGCTTGGGCCCCCACCAGACCCAGTACTTC. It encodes CASSLGPHQTQYF.

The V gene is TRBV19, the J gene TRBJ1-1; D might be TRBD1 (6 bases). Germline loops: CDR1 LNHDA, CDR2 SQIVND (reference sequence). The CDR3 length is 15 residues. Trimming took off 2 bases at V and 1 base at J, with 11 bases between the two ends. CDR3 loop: CASSIQGNKNTEAFF. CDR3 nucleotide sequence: TGTGCCAGTAGTATACAGGGGAATAAGAACACTGAAGCTTTCTTT.

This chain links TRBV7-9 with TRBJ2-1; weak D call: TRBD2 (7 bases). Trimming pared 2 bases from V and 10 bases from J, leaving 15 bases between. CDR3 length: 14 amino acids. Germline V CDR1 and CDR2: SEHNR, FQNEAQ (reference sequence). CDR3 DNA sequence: TGTGCCAGCAGCTTATATTCCGGGGGGCAAGAGCAGTTCTTC. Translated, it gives CASSLYSGGQEQFF.

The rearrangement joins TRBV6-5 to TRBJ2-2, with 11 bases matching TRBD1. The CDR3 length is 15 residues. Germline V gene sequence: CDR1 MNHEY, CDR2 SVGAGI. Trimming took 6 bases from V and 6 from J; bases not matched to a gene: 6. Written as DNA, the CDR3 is TGTGCCAGCAGACTCTCGGGACAGGGGGCCGGGGAGCTGTTTTTT. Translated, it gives CASRLSGQGAGELFF.

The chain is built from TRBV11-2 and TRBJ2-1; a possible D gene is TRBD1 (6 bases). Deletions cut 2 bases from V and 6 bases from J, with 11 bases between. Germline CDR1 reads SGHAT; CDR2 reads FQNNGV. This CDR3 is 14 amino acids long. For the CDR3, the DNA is TGTGCCAGCAGCTTACTCCGCAGGGGCAATGAGCAGTTCTTC. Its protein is CASSLLRRGNEQFF.

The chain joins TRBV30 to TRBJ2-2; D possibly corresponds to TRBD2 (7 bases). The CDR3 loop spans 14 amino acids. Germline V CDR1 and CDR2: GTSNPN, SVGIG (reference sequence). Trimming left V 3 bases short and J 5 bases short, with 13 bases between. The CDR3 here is CAWRGGGDTGELFF. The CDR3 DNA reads TGTGCCTGGAGGGGAGGGGGTGATACCGGGGAGCTGTTTTTT.

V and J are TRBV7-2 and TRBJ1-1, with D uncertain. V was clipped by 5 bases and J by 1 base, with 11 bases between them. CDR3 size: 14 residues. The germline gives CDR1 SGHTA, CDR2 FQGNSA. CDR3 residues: CASSQMTRNTEAFF. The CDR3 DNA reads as TGTGCCAGCAGCCAGATGACAAGGAACACTGAAGCTTTCTTT.